Presented here are 14 T cell receptor beta chains from one specimen sequenced in a study of T cells in pancreatic ductal adenocarcinoma. The method was immunoSEQ multiplex PCR; TCRdb's version includes in-frame clones alone and lacks a portion of them. Here the sample spans approximately 97,000 clones, 90% to 95% being singletons. No neoadjuvant therapy was given to the selected pancreatic ductal adenocarcinoma patients before their surgery. Sample: PBMCs. Receptors were obtained from a human donor with pancreatic ductal adenocarcinoma.

The chain combines TRBV11-2 with TRBJ2-7; maybe TRBD1 (5 bases). The CDR3 loop spans 19 amino acids. Trimming shortened V by 5 bases and J by 0 bases, and 26 bases separated the two germline ends. From germline, CDR1 is SGHAT and CDR2 FQNNGV. DNA for the CDR3: TGTGCCAGCAGCCGACACGACTGGGCTCAGGGATACAACTCCTACGAGCAGTACTTC. Protein product: CASSRHDWAQGYNSYEQYF.

The rearrangement joins TRBV5-1 to TRBJ2-5; TRBD1 is a possible D gene (6 bases). V lost 1 base and J lost 5, with 9 bases in between. This CDR3 is 13 amino acids long. Germline CDR1 SGHRS, CDR2 YFSETQ. The chain's CDR3 is CASSLTGWETQYF. The DNA for the CDR3 is TGCGCCAGCAGCTTGACAGGGTGGGAGACCCAGTACTTC.

The chain carries TRBV5-1 and TRBJ2-3; 13 positions agree with TRBD2. Germline V gene lookup returns CDR1 SGHRS and CDR2 YFSETQ. V lost 5 bases and J lost 4; bases outside the gene matches: 7. The CDR3 has 16 amino acids. CDR3 in amino acids: CASSQGLAGPSDTQYF. CDR3 sequence (DNA): TGCGCCAGCAGTCAGGGACTAGCGGGGCCGTCAGATACGCAGTATTTT.

The chain has TRBV5-1 and TRBJ2-5; D is unclear. This CDR3 comprises 13 residues. CDR1 is SGHRS and CDR2 is YFSETQ in the germline V gene. Trimming took off 0 bases at V and 3 bases at J, with 6 bases between the two ends. The CDR3 sequence: CASSLVPEETQYF. The CDR3, as DNA: TGCGCCAGCAGCTTGGTTCCGGAAGAGACCCAGTACTTC. The full variable domain, in which reference TRBV5-1 and TRBJ2-5 provide the parts outside the CDR3, is KAGVTQTPRYLIKTRGQQVTLSCSPISGHRSVSWYQQTPGQGLQFLFEYFSETQRNKGNFPGRFSGRQFSNSRSEMNVSTLELGDSALYLCASSLVPEETQYFGPGTRLLVL.

The rearrangement uses TRBV23-1 and TRBJ2-7; D perhaps matches TRBD2 (5 bases). TRBV23-1 is labeled an ORF, and its function is uncertain. Between the trimmed V and J ends, which lost 11 bases and 7 bases, there was a span of 30 bases. The CDR3 runs 16 residues. This CDR3 is CAPNEGRQYSLGEQYF. The CDR3 coding sequence is TGCGCCCCCAATGAGGGCCGGCAGTATTCCCTGGGGGAGCAGTACTTC.

This clone was found once. Here the CDR3 DNA reads TGCGCCAGCAGCTTGGACAGTTATGGCTACACCTTC. Protein product: CASSLDSYGYTF. The chain uses TRBV5-1 and TRBJ1-2; unclear D gene. Trimming took off 0 bases at V and 5 bases at J, with 5 bases between the two ends. The germline gives CDR1 SGHRS, CDR2 YFSETQ. The CDR3 length is 12 residues.

This clone came up once. The rearrangement joins TRBV13 to TRBJ2-1; TRBD1 aligns across 9 bases. The CDR3 spans 15 residues. V lost 6 bases to trimming and J lost 0 bases; unmatched junction nucleotides: 3. Germline V gene lookup returns CDR1 PRHDT and CDR2 FYEKMQ (reference sequence). CDR3 amino acids: CASRWTGVSYNEQFF. For the CDR3, the DNA is TGTGCCAGCAGATGGACAGGGGTCTCCTACAATGAGCAGTTCTTC.

J is TRBJ1-1 and V is TRBV28; TRBD1 aligns across 8 bases. The CDR3 totals 14 residues. V shed 5 bases and J 6 bases; nucleotides not matched to a gene: 8. Germline CDR1 and CDR2: MDHEN and SYDVKM. This CDR3 is CASSGAGGFSEAFF. Here the CDR3 DNA reads TGTGCCAGCAGTGGGGCAGGGGGCTTCTCTGAAGCTTTCTTT.

This clone was detected only a few times. The gene calls are TRBV6-5 and TRBJ1-5; 7 bases are shared with TRBD1. The germline gives CDR1 MNHEY, CDR2 SVGAGI. With 6 bases clipped from V and 5 bases from J, the junction kept 4 bases outside the gene matches. The CDR3 spans 13 residues. The CDR3 protein is CASRPGQHQPQHF. CDR3 coding DNA: TGTGCCAGCAGACCGGGACAGCATCAGCCCCAGCATTTT.

V usage is TRBV7-2 and J usage is TRBJ2-7; no reliable D call. With 0 bases removed from V and 7 bases from J, the gap between germline ends came to 13 bases. Germline CDR1 reads SGHTA; CDR2 reads FQGNSA. There are 14 residues in the CDR3. The CDR3 spells CASSLALASREQYF. The CDR3 DNA reads TGTGCCAGCAGCTTAGCGCTGGCGTCGCGGGAGCAGTACTTC.

This rearrangement joins TRBV4-3 to TRBJ2-7; D is uncertain. V was pared by 0 bases and J by 2 bases, with 11 bases between. CDR1 is LGHNA, CDR2 YSLEER, per germline. The CDR3 contains 15 residues. For the CDR3, the DNA is TGCGCCAGCAGCCAAGATCGCGCCCTAGCCTACGAGCAGTACTTC. Translated, it gives CASSQDRALAYEQYF.

This chain joins TRBV6-5 and TRBJ2-2; the match to TRBD2 covers 8 bases. Germline CDR1 reads MNHEY; CDR2 reads SVGAGI. The CDR3 contains 16 residues. V dropped 0 bases and J dropped 5; count of bases not matched to a gene: 5. The CDR3 DNA follows: TGTGCCAGCAGTTACTCTGGGGTAGCGGGAACCGGGGAGCTGTTTTTT. Translating it yields CASSYSGVAGTGELFF.

Only a few counts were recorded for this clone. The gene calls are TRBV4-1 and TRBJ2-2, with D possibly matching TRBD2 (6 bases). V lost 1 base, J lost 6 bases, and 15 bases lay in between. CDR3 size: 16 residues. Per germline, CDR1 MGHRA and CDR2 YSYEKL. This chain's CDR3 is CASSQVFGSKSGELFF. DNA of the CDR3: TGCGCCAGCAGCCAAGTTTTCGGGAGTAAATCCGGGGAGCTGTTTTTT.

The J gene is TRBJ1-5, the V gene TRBV5-3; tentative D call: TRBD1 (5 bases). TRBV5-3 is noted as an ORF with a role that remains uncertain. V dropped 4 bases and J dropped 9 bases, with 17 bases sitting between them. This CDR3 is 14 amino acids long. In DNA form, the CDR3 reads TGTGCCAGAAGCCCCCTAGGGGCCGTGGGGCCCCAGCATTTT. This gives the protein CARSPLGAVGPQHF.